This T cell receptor beta chain was sequenced in a study of blood T cell repertoires in COVID-19. The CDR3 has 15 residues. V was shortened by 5 bases and J by 0 bases, with 12 bases between the two germline ends. In germline, CDR1 is SGHRS, CDR2 YFSETQ. The assay was immunoSEQ multiplex PCR, and TCRdb's table has in-frame clones only and misses some. The sample lists more than 40,000 clones, approximately 88% seen once, with around 4.5% in the top ten. Sequenced sample: peripheral blood. The chain links TRBV5-1 to TRBJ1-5; D might be TRBD1 (5 bases). This receptor was obtained from a man aged 45-65 years with active COVID-19. CDR3 bases: TGCGCCAGCAGACCGACAGTTTATAGCAATCAGCCCCAGCATTTT. Its translation: CASRPTVYSNQPQHF.